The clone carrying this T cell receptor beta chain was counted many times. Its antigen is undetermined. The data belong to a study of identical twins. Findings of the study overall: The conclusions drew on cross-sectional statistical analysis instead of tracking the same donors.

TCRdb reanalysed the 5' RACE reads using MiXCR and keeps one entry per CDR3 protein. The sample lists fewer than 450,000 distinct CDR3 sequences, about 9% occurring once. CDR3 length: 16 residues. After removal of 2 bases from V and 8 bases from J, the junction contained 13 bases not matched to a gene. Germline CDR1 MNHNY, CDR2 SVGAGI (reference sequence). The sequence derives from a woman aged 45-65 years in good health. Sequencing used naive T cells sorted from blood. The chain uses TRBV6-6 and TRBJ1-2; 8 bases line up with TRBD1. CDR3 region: CASSYPGDPGQEGYTF. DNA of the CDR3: TGTGCCAGCAGTTACCCCGGCGATCCGGGACAGGAGGGCTACACCTTC.